Listed here are 11 T cell receptor beta chains from one sample, sequenced in a study of blood T cell repertoires in COVID-19 (dated by TCRdb to the early 2020s). To prepare the library, the immunoSEQ multiplex PCR assay was applied. In its TCRdb copy, this immuneACCESS table keeps in-frame sequences only and misses some clones. Where compared with another copy, unresolved V genes explain less than half of these, and the others have no known cause. This sample gives 300,000 to 400,000 clones in total; approximately 85% of them show up just once. Approximately 7.9% of the sample goes to the ten largest clones. The source material was peripheral blood. The receptors here all came from a human donor in a cohort sampled during active COVID-19.

The V gene is TRBV5-8, the J gene TRBJ2-7; D is possibly TRBD2 (5 bases). CDR1 is SGHTS, CDR2 YDEGEE, per germline. The CDR3 sequence is 12 residues long. Trimming took off 3 bases at V and 8 bases at J, with 12 bases between the two ends. The CDR3 nucleotides read TGTGCCAGCAGCTCACTAGGCGATCAGCAGTACTTC. Amino acid sequence: CASSSLGDQQYF. The entire variable domain, with the rest obtained from reference TRBV5-8 and TRBJ2-7, is as follows: EAGVTQSPTHLIKTRGQQATLRCSPISGHTSVYWYQQALGLGLQFLLWYDEGEERNRGNFPPRFSGRQFPNYSSELNVNALELEDSALYLCASSSLGDQQYFGPGTRLTVT.

V usage is TRBV29-1 and J usage is TRBJ1-1; 8 positions match TRBD1. This CDR3 spans 13 amino acids. The germline gives CDR1 SQVTM, CDR2 ANQGSEA. V shed 7 bases, J shed 2 bases, and the junction held 6 bases outside the gene matches. Written as DNA, the CDR3 is TGCAGCGCCGTGGGACAGGCTAACACTGAAGCTTTCTTT. As protein: CSAVGQANTEAFF.

The CDR3 sequence is CASSLAGTVAFSGANVLTF. As DNA, the CDR3 is TGCGCCAGCAGCTTGGCCGGGACAGTAGCCTTCTCTGGGGCCAACGTCCTGACTTTC. This chain joins TRBV5-1 and TRBJ2-6; 7 bases map to TRBD1. Germline values: CDR1 SGHRS, CDR2 YFSETQ. This CDR3 comprises 19 residues. The junction had 9 bases not matched to a gene; V was cut back by 0 bases and J by 0 bases.

The V and J genes are TRBV12-5 and TRBJ1-1; D is perhaps TRBD1 (5 bases). Between the trimmed V and J ends, which lost 6 bases and 0 bases, there was a span of 14 bases. This CDR3 is built from 15 residues. Per germline, CDR1 LGHNT and CDR2 FRNRAP. CDR3 nucleotide sequence: TGTGCTAGTGGGGGTGCGGGGACGGTGAACACTGAAGCTTTCTTT. Its protein product is CASGGAGTVNTEAFF.

V gene TRBV27 combines with J gene TRBJ1-2; TRBD1 matches at 9 bases. This CDR3 has 17 residues. Germline CDR1 and CDR2: MNHEY and SMNVEV (reference sequence). With 3 bases clipped from V and 7 bases from J, the junction kept 15 bases outside the gene matches. CDR3 residues: CASSLTGGQGVGGGYTF. The CDR3 DNA reads as TGTGCCAGCAGTTTGACCGGGGGACAGGGAGTTGGTGGTGGCTACACCTTC.

The chain joins TRBV19 to TRBJ1-1; weak D call: TRBD1 (6 bases). The V and J ends lost 3 bases and 5 bases respectively, with 13 bases between them. The germline CDR1 and CDR2 sequences are LNHDA and SQIVND (reference sequence). The CDR3 runs to 14 residues. The CDR3 loop reads CASSIKPGDTEAFF. DNA for the CDR3: TGTGCCAGTAGTATTAAGCCAGGGGATACTGAAGCTTTCTTT.

The chain joins TRBV18 to TRBJ1-4, with 8 bases fitting TRBD1. The CDR3 runs to 19 residues. The germline gives CDR1 KGHSH, CDR2 LQKENI. After removal of 2 bases from V and 8 bases from J, the junction contained 19 bases not matched to a gene. CDR3 sequence (DNA): TGTGCCAGCTCACCAAGGATAGGAGACGCAGGGGGCAATGGCGAAAAACTGTTTTTT. Translating it yields CASSPRIGDAGGNGEKLFF. The whole variable domain, remainder taken from reference TRBV18 and TRBJ1-4, is NAGVMQNPRHLVRRRGQEARLRCSPMKGHSHVYWYRQLPEEGLKFMVYLQKENIIDESGMPKERFSAEFPKEGPSILRIQQVVRGDSAAYFCASSPRIGDAGGNGEKLFFGSGTQLSVL.

The rearrangement joins TRBV4-1 to TRBJ1-2; D remains unclear. CDR3 size: 14 residues. V gave up 4 bases and J gave up 3 bases, with 12 bases separating them. Germline V gives CDR1 MGHRA, CDR2 YSYEKL. The CDR3: CASSPSGGYYGYTF. The CDR3 bases are TGCGCCAGCAGCCCCTCCGGCGGCTACTATGGCTACACCTTC.

V usage is TRBV7-3 and J usage is TRBJ1-2; D gene uncertain. Trimming took 2 bases from V and 2 from J, leaving 6 bases between them. Germline V gives CDR1 SGHTA, CDR2 FQGTGA. The CDR3 is 13 residues long. CDR3 sequence (DNA): TGTGCCAGCAGCTTACCCCAGAACTATGGCTACACCTTC. Its protein product is CASSLPQNYGYTF.

This clone showed up just a few times. This rearrangement joins TRBV6-1 to TRBJ1-2; TRBD1 matches at 9 bases. Germline assignment: CDR1 MNHNS and CDR2 SASEGT. This CDR3 has 17 amino acids. J lost 3 bases, V lost 0 bases, and 8 bases had no gene match. In DNA form, the CDR3 reads TGTGCCAGCAGTGAAGCTTTTAACAGGGGGCCTGACTATGGCTACACCTTC. Its protein is CASSEAFNRGPDYGYTF.

As concerns this clone: Other DNA sequences in the sample encode the same CDR3. This sequence joins TRBV19 and TRBJ1-1, with D tentatively TRBD1 (6 bases). The CDR3 has 14 amino acids. V lost 5 bases, J lost 0 bases, and 10 bases lay in between. Germline V lookup: CDR1 LNHDA, CDR2 SQIVND (reference sequence). CDR3 DNA sequence: TGTGCCAGTAGTCCGGGACACCTGAACACTGAAGCTTTCTTT. Translated: CASSPGHLNTEAFF.